The TCR beta chain described here comes from a study of regulatory T cells in long-lasting Graves disease. To make TCR beta libraries, researchers used iRepertoire HTBI primers and Arm-PCR of CDR3 regions. TCRdb called the multiplex PCR reads again in MiXCR, with one record for every CDR3 protein. The sample consists of a few hundred thousand distinct CDR3 sequences, approximately 25% of them appearing once. CDR1 SEHNR and CDR2 FQNEAQ come from the germline V gene (reference sequence). The CDR3 extends over 16 amino acids. Trimming at V came to 5 bases and at J to 2 bases, leaving 8 bases not matched to a gene. Findings and caveats of the study: Accuracy could have been hurt by small sample size. Whereas new patients shared 950 to 1,000 public clonotypes, persistent patients shared more, at some 2,700.

Time point given: persistent/refractory GD, antithyroid drugs over 5 years with positive TRAb. PBMCs provided the RNA from which the TCR library was made. A note on this clonotype: What it binds is unknown.

The specimen comprised peripheral blood mononuclear cells (PBMCs), sampled when the disease was refractory, from a patient treated with antithyroid drugs. The receptor was isolated from a middle-aged woman with Graves disease. The V call is TRBV7-9, the J call TRBJ1-5; 8 nucleotides match TRBD1. This CDR3 is CASSPGQGPGNQPQHF. CDR3 DNA: TGTGCCAGCAGCCCCGGACAGGGCCCAGGCAATCAGCCCCAGCATTTT.